One and the same sample provided the 29 T cell receptor beta chains below, sequenced in a study of neurological immune-mediated disorders. TCRdb used MiXCR to reprocess the 5' RACE reads, holding one entry per CDR3 protein. Of about 35,000 distinct CDR3 sequences listed, 3.5% to 4% are singletons. The sequenced sample consisted of PBMCs. The receptors here all came from a man aged 25-45 years with multiple sclerosis.

In this sample, this clonotype turned up many times. This sequence joins TRBV6-6 and TRBJ2-3; 7 bases line up with TRBD1. The CDR3 has 14 residues. Trimming removed 11 bases from V and 6 bases from J; junction bases left unmatched: 14. Germline lookup yields CDR1 MNHNY and CDR2 SVGAGI (reference sequence). CDR3 sequence: CAARKQGKVDTQYF. The CDR3 nucleotides are TGTGCCGCCCGGAAACAGGGGAAGGTGGATACGCAGTATTTT.

This clonotype was observed at least ten times. The chain employs TRBV29-1 and TRBJ2-5; D assignment may be TRBD1 or TRBD2 (5 bases each). This CDR3 region has 15 residues. Trimming stripped 6 bases from V and 5 bases from J, with 22 bases between. CDR1 SQVTM and CDR2 ANQGSEA come from the germline V gene. The CDR3 DNA reads TGCAGCGTCGGGACCGGGCGGACGGCACGGGAGACCCAGTACTTC. Translation: CSVGTGRTARETQYF.

This clonotype was counted ten times or more. The rearrangement uses TRBV20-1 and TRBJ1-2; D might be TRBD1 (5 bases). The CDR3 runs to 13 residues. Germline CDR1 DFQATT, CDR2 SNEGSKA (reference sequence). The V gene lost 6 bases and the J gene lost 6 bases, with 17 bases spanning the gap. The CDR3 DNA reads as TGCAGTGCCACCGTGCAGGGACTCGATGGCTACACCTTC. Residues: CSATVQGLDGYTF.

This clonotype was observed at least ten times. V gene TRBV6-6 combines with J gene TRBJ2-3, with 7 bases that match TRBD2. This CDR3 is 12 amino acids long. Germline lookup yields CDR1 MNHNY and CDR2 SVGAGI (reference sequence). V was clipped by 11 bases and J by 2 bases; unmatched bases: 4. The DNA for the CDR3 is TGTGCCTCTCGGGGGGTCACAGATACGCAGTATTTT. Amino acids: CASRGVTDTQYF.

Of note for this clonotype: Being one base from a much bigger clone, this may be a read error. The rearrangement joins TRBV20-1 to TRBJ2-7; tentatively, D is TRBD2 (6 bases). Trimming took 6 bases from V and 2 from J, leaving 17 bases between them. Germline V gene lookup returns CDR1 DFQATT and CDR2 SNEGSKA (reference sequence). There are 14 residues in the CDR3. CDR3 DNA: TGCAGTGCGGAGGGTCAGGCAAGCACCTACGAGCAGTACTTC. It translates to CSAEGQASTYEQYF.

This clonotype has at least ten counts. This chain connects TRBV20-1 to TRBJ1-1; D not certain. The CDR3 is made up of 13 amino acids. The V and J ends lost 3 bases and 5 bases respectively, with 13 bases between them. From germline, CDR1 is DFQATT and CDR2 SNEGSKA (reference sequence). CDR3 amino acids: CSARYLVGTEAFF. CDR3 bases: TGCAGTGCTAGGTACTTGGTCGGGACTGAAGCTTTCTTT.

This clonotype showed up many times. The rearrangement uses TRBV9 and TRBJ1-2; TRBD1 might be the D (5 bases). Germline V CDR1 and CDR2: SGDLS, YYNGEE. CDR3 length equals 14 residues. V was trimmed by 3 bases and J by 2 bases, leaving 11 bases between them. The CDR3 region has the DNA TGTGCCAGCAGCGCCCATGACAGAAACTATGGCTACACCTTC. Its translation is CASSAHDRNYGYTF. Filled out from reference TRBV9 and TRBJ1-2, the complete variable domain reads DSGVTQTPKHLITATGQRVTLRCSPRSGDLSVYWYQQSLDQGLQFLIQYYNGEERAKGNILERFSAQQFPDLHSELNLSSLELGDSALYFCASSAHDRNYGYTFGSGTRLTVV.

There are a few counts of this clonotype. J is TRBJ1-2 and V is TRBV6-5; 8 nucleotides align to TRBD1. The CDR3 has 14 residues. CDR1 and CDR2 (germline): MNHEY, SVGAGI. J was trimmed by 6 bases and V by 4 bases; bases with no gene match: 7. This CDR3 is CASSSGQGSDGYTF. Here the CDR3 DNA reads TGTGCCAGCAGTTCAGGACAGGGTTCGGATGGCTACACCTTC.

This clonotype has a count of ten or more. The chain recombines TRBV5-6 with TRBJ2-1; no clear D gene. Trimming removed 4 bases at V and 3 bases at J, with 14 bases between. Looked up from germline, CDR1 is SGHDT and CDR2 is YYEEEE. The CDR3 extends over 15 amino acids. This chain's CDR3 is CASSLVLASYNEQFF. The CDR3 DNA follows: TGTGCCAGCAGCCTCGTTTTGGCCAGCTACAATGAGCAGTTCTTC.

The chain links TRBV24-1 to TRBJ2-7; tentatively, D is TRBD2 (7 bases). With 4 bases removed from V and 7 bases from J, the gap between germline ends came to 22 bases. Per germline, CDR1 KGHDR and CDR2 SFDVKD. The CDR3 is 16 amino acids. DNA of the CDR3: TGTGCCACCAGTGACCCAGAGGGGGGGAGAGCGAAAGAGCAGTACTTC. Translated: CATSDPEGGRAKEQYF.

There are many counts of this clonotype. V is TRBV27 and J is TRBJ2-7, with 7 bases aligning to TRBD2. This CDR3 has 13 residues. Losses at the gene ends were 5 bases for V and 3 bases for J; bases not matched to a gene: 4. The V gene's germline CDR1 is MNHEY and CDR2 SMNVEV (reference sequence). The CDR3, as DNA: TGTGCCAGCAGTCCGGGACTATTCTACGAGCAGTACTTC. It encodes CASSPGLFYEQYF.

This clonotype was seen only a few times. Just one base apart from a much larger clone, this may be a read error. No conserved phenylalanine or tryptophan ends this CDR3, so it is likely a read error. This chain joins TRBV5-6 and TRBJ1-2, with D perhaps TRBD1 (6 bases). CDR3 length: 13 residues. V dropped 2 bases and J dropped 5 bases, with 10 bases sitting between them. Germline values: CDR1 SGHDT, CDR2 YYEEEE. The CDR3 nucleotides are TGTGCCAGCAGCTTCACAGGGTCGTATGGCTACACCTGC. Translation: CASSFTGSYGYTC.

This clonotype was counted at least ten times. This chain links TRBV5-5 with TRBJ2-2, with D perhaps TRBD1 (7 bases). Trimming removed 2 bases from V and 2 bases from J, with 10 bases in between. From germline, CDR1 is SGHKS and CDR2 YYEKEE (reference sequence). The CDR3 is 15 amino acids. For the CDR3, the DNA is TGTGCCAGCAGCTTCAGGGGGGTCAACACCGGGGAGCTGTTTTTT. Encoded protein: CASSFRGVNTGELFF.

This clonotype was seen at least ten times. The chain links TRBV4-1 to TRBJ1-1; D unclear. Germline CDR1 MGHRA, CDR2 YSYEKL. V lost 4 bases and J 1 base, leaving 4 bases between the germline ends. The CDR3 has 12 residues. The CDR3 nucleotides are TGCGCCAGCAGCCCCACGAACACTGAAGCTTTCTTT. This codes for CASSPTNTEAFF.

This clonotype has at least ten counts. The CDR3 DNA follows: TGTGCCAGCTCCTCTGGGGGGGGGCTAGCCGTCTACGAGCAGTACTTC. As protein: CASSSGGGLAVYEQYF. V gene TRBV12-3 or TRBV12-4 combines with J gene TRBJ2-7; TRBD2 is a possible D gene (7 bases). V was pared by 8 bases and J by 3 bases, with 23 bases between. The length of the CDR3 is 16 residues.

At least ten counts were recorded for this clonotype. This chain uses TRBV5-5 with TRBJ1-2; D call uncertain. The CDR3 is 13 amino acids. The V gene's germline CDR1 is SGHKS and CDR2 YYEKEE (reference sequence). V was trimmed by 1 base and J by 14 bases, leaving 18 bases between them. The CDR3 DNA sequence: TGTGCCAGCAGCTTGTCCGGGAACGCGGTAGGGACCTTC. This codes for CASSLSGNAVGTF.

This clonotype was counted ten times or more. V and J are TRBV28 and TRBJ2-7; D is undetermined. Per germline, CDR1 MDHEN and CDR2 SYDVKM. CDR3 length: 14 amino acids. V lost 2 bases and J lost 2, with 10 bases in between. In DNA form, the CDR3 reads TGTGCCAGCAGTTTAAATTCGCTCCCCTACGAGCAGTACTTC. It is translated as CASSLNSLPYEQYF.

This clonotype has a count of ten or more. The rearrangement joins TRBV11-2 to TRBJ1-1; 7 positions match TRBD1. The CDR3 sequence is 16 residues long. Germline values: CDR1 SGHAT, CDR2 FQNNGV. Unmatched junction bases numbered 7, after V lost 0 bases and J lost 3 bases. The CDR3 region has the DNA TGTGCCAGCAGCTTAGATGTCGGACAGGTTTACACTGAAGCTTTCTTT. Residues: CASSLDVGQVYTEAFF.

This clonotype was recorded many times. The chain has TRBV6-6 and TRBJ1-6, with TRBD1 identical over 7 bases. Germline V gene lookup returns CDR1 MNHNY and CDR2 SVGAGI (reference sequence). After removal of 6 bases from V and 5 bases from J, the junction contained 4 bases not matched to a gene. This CDR3 has 14 amino acids. CDR3 region: CASRGGGDNSPLHF. CDR3 bases: TGTGCCAGCAGGGGAGGGGGCGATAATTCACCCCTCCACTTT.

This clonotype was counted ten times or more. The chain uses TRBV4-2 and TRBJ2-7; D is possibly TRBD2 (5 bases). Germline assignment: CDR1 LGHNA and CDR2 YNFKEQ. CDR3 length: 14 residues. V lost 0 bases, J lost 6 bases, and 12 bases lay in between. DNA for the CDR3: TGTGCCAGCAGCCAAGAGGGAGACCCTCGCGAGCAGTACTTC. This translates into CASSQEGDPREQYF.

This clonotype showed up many times. An end of the junction differs from the germline gene, which may be a read error. The rearrangement uses TRBV5-1 and TRBJ1-6; 9 positions agree with TRBD1. CDR3 length: 16 residues. Germline V lookup: CDR1 SGHRS, CDR2 YFSETQ. CDR3 sequence (DNA): TGCGCCAGCAGCTTGGACCAAGGACAGGGGAATTCACCCCTCAACTTT. Its translation: CASSLDQGQGNSPLNF. The variable domain in full, with the rest retrieved from reference TRBV5-1 and TRBJ1-6, is KAGVTQTPRYLIKTRGQQVTLSCSPISGHRSVSWYQQTPGQGLQFLFEYFSETQRNKGNFPGRFSGRQFSNSRSEMNVSTLELGDSALYLCASSLDQGQGNSPLNFGNGTRLTVT.

This clonotype showed up many times. The chain joins TRBV5-6 to TRBJ2-1; D is uncertain. Germline V gene lookup returns CDR1 SGHDT and CDR2 YYEEEE. V was pared by 0 bases and J by 8 bases, with 12 bases between. The CDR3 has 14 residues. CDR3 sequence (DNA): TGTGCCAGCAGCTTGGGCACCGTTGGAGATGAGCAGTTCTTC. The encoded protein is CASSLGTVGDEQFF.

This clonotype occurred a few times. The chain joins TRBV20-1 to TRBJ1-1; possible D gene TRBD1, 6 bases. Between the trimmed V and J ends, which lost 6 bases and 3 bases, there was a span of 17 bases. The CDR3 is 14 amino acids. Germline V CDR1 and CDR2: DFQATT, SNEGSKA (reference sequence). The CDR3 DNA follows: TGCAGTGCCAGGGGACGGGGGGCTTACACTGAAGCTTTCTTT. The encoded protein is CSARGRGAYTEAFF.

This clonotype was observed many times. A much larger clone lies a single base off, so this may be a read error. CDR3 bases: TGTGCCATCAGTGAGTCGCGGGCAGGGAAAACCTTC. As protein: CAISESRAGKTF. The chain recombines TRBV10-3 with TRBJ1-2; a possible D gene is TRBD1 (5 bases). The CDR3 runs to 12 residues. The ends were cut back, 0 bases at V and 14 bases at J, with 13 bases in the middle. Germline CDR1 reads ENHRY; CDR2 reads SYGVKD.

This clonotype is judged medium-sized. The gene calls are TRBV20-1 and TRBJ1-4; D is perhaps TRBD1 (6 bases). Trimming removed 0 bases from V and 2 bases from J, with 13 bases in between. The CDR3 contains 16 residues. Germline loops: CDR1 DFQATT, CDR2 SNEGSKA (reference sequence). As DNA, the CDR3 is TGCAGTGCTAGAGATTACAGGGACAACACTAATGAAAAACTGTTTTTT. Its protein is CSARDYRDNTNEKLFF.

This clonotype was counted between two and nine times. The V call is TRBV9, the J call TRBJ1-2; D gene uncertain. Germline V lookup: CDR1 SGDLS, CDR2 YYNGEE. V was cut by 0 bases and J by 4 bases, with 10 bases left in between. The CDR3 is 14 amino acids. CDR3 coding DNA: TGTGCCAGCAGCGTAGTGGACGGATCCTATGGCTACACCTTC. Amino acid sequence: CASSVVDGSYGYTF. The full variable domain, its missing parts supplied by reference TRBV9 and TRBJ1-2, is DSGVTQTPKHLITATGQRVTLRCSPRSGDLSVYWYQQSLDQGLQFLIQYYNGEERAKGNILERFSAQQFPDLHSELNLSSLELGDSALYFCASSVVDGSYGYTFGSGTRLTVV.

This clonotype has at least ten counts. The chain couples TRBV6-6 to TRBJ1-1; TRBD1 matches 10 bases. The CDR3 contains 13 residues. Germline values: CDR1 MNHNY, CDR2 SVGAGI (reference sequence). V shed 8 bases, J shed 4 bases, and the junction held 4 bases outside the gene matches. CDR3 loop: CASEGQGTTEAFF. DNA of the CDR3: TGTGCCAGCGAGGGACAGGGGACCACTGAAGCTTTCTTT.

A few counts support this clonotype. The V and J genes are TRBV20-1 and TRBJ1-2, with D maybe TRBD1 (5 bases). The CDR3 is 14 residues long. Trimming stripped 4 bases from V and 4 bases from J, with 16 bases between. In germline, CDR1 is DFQATT, CDR2 SNEGSKA (reference sequence). The DNA for the CDR3 is TGCAGTGCTAAGGAACCCACAGGCGGCTATGGCTACACCTTC. Encoded protein: CSAKEPTGGYGYTF.

In its sample, this clonotype was seen a few times. This chain links TRBV6-6 with TRBJ1-6; 10 bases line up with TRBD1. The V and J ends lost 5 bases and 2 bases, in that order; junction bases with no gene match: 3. CDR1 is MNHNY, CDR2 SVGAGI, per germline (reference sequence). The CDR3 is 16 amino acids. The CDR3 region is CASSDRGPTYNSPLHF. The CDR3 DNA is TGTGCCAGCAGTGACAGGGGGCCTACCTATAATTCACCCCTCCACTTT.